This T cell receptor (beta chain) stems from a study of blood T cell repertoires in COVID-19. Study summary: T cells, B-cell-depleted T cells, or PBMCs supplied cDNA or gDNA.

Sequenced by immunoSEQ multiplex PCR; TCRdb stores in-frame clones only, minus some. The table lists about 200,000 clones, approximately 89% of them singletons. The CDR3 covers 14 residues. CDR1 is MNHNY and CDR2 is SVGAGI in the germline V gene (reference sequence). Germline trimming cut 5 bases from V and 1 base from J; bases unmatched to any gene: 4. The rearrangement joins TRBV6-6 to TRBJ1-1; 7 bases align to TRBD1. The sequenced material came from peripheral blood. The receptor comes from a middle-aged woman with acute or convalescent COVID-19. The CDR3 sequence is CASSLTGKNTEAFF. As DNA, the CDR3 is TGTGCCAGCAGTCTGACAGGGAAGAACACTGAAGCTTTCTTT.